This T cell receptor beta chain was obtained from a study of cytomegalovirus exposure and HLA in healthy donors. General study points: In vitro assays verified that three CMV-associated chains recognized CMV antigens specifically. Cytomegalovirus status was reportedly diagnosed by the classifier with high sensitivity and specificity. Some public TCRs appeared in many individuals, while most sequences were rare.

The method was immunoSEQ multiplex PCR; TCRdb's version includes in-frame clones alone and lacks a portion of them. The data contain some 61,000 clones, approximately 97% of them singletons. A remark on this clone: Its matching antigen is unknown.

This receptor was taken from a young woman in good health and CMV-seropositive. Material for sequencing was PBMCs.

This CDR3 reads CASAPDPGTLPYEQYF. In nucleotides, the CDR3 is TGTGCCAGCGCCCCCGATCCCGGGACACTTCCCTACGAGCAGTACTTC. This sequence joins TRBV27 and TRBJ2-7; tentative D call: TRBD1 (6 bases). The CDR3 extends over 16 amino acids. V was trimmed by 8 bases and J by 2 bases, leaving 22 bases between them. CDR1 is MNHEY and CDR2 is SMNVEV in the germline V gene (reference sequence).